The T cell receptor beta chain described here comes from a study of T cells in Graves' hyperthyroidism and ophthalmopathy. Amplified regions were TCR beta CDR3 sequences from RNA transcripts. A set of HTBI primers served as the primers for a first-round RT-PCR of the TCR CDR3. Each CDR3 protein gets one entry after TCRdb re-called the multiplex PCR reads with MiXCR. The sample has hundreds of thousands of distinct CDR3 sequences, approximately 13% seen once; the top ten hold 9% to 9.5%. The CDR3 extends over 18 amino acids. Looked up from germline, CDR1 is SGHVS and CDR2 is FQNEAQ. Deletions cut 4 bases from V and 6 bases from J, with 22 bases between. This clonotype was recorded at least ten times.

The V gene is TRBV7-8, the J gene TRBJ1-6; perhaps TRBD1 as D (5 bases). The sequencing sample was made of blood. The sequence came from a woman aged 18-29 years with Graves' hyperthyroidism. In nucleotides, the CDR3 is TGTGCCAGCAGCTCGCCTAGACAGAAGACGACGCTTAATTCACCCCTCCACTTT. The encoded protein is CASSSPRQKTTLNSPLHF.